Below, 9 T cell receptor beta chains from the same sample are listed, as sequenced in a study of blood T cell repertoires in COVID-19. The assay was immunoSEQ multiplex PCR, and TCRdb's table has in-frame clones only and misses some. Found here are about 480,000 clones, 80% to 90% of them singletons; the top ten hold around 7.9%. Sequences were obtained from PBMCs or T cells enriched from blood (not recorded which). These receptors originate from a woman aged 60-75 years who had recovered from COVID-19.

The rearrangement joins TRBV9 to TRBJ1-6; D gene unclear. The length of the CDR3 is 16 residues. Germline V gene sequence: CDR1 SGDLS, CDR2 YYNGEE. Trimming removed 3 bases at V and 5 bases at J, with 15 bases between. The CDR3 bases are TGTGCCAGCAGCGGCGACACATTAAGAAATAATTCACCCCTCCACTTT. It encodes CASSGDTLRNNSPLHF.

The rearrangement joins TRBV30 to TRBJ1-2; D uncertain. This CDR3 has 13 amino acids. V dropped 1 base and J dropped 4 bases, with 10 bases sitting between them. Germline CDR1 is GTSNPN and CDR2 is SVGIG (reference sequence). CDR3 protein: CAWSGASGYGYTF. The CDR3 nucleotides are TGTGCCTGGAGTGGGGCTTCTGGCTATGGCTACACCTTC.

The V gene is TRBV27, the J gene TRBJ1-1; TRBD1 aligns across 7 bases. This CDR3 region has 16 residues. Germline assignment: CDR1 MNHEY and CDR2 SMNVEV (reference sequence). V lost 5 bases to trimming and J lost 0 bases; unmatched junction nucleotides: 9. The CDR3, as DNA: TGTGCCAGCAGTCTACAGGGGTGGAGGATGAACACTGAAGCTTTCTTT. It yields the protein CASSLQGWRMNTEAFF.

The chain links TRBV18 to TRBJ1-4, with 8 bases that match TRBD1. Losses at the gene ends were 1 base for V and 3 bases for J; bases not matched to a gene: 13. CDR3 length equals 19 residues. Germline V lookup: CDR1 KGHSH, CDR2 LQKENI. The CDR3 DNA follows: TGTGCCAGCTCACCACGAGAGGCCGGGACAGGAAGCTCTAATGAAAAACTGTTTTTT. Its translation: CASSPREAGTGSSNEKLFF. Full variable domain (missing parts from reference TRBV18 and TRBJ1-4): NAGVMQNPRHLVRRRGQEARLRCSPMKGHSHVYWYRQLPEEGLKFMVYLQKENIIDESGMPKERFSAEFPKEGPSILRIQQVVRGDSAAYFCASSPREAGTGSSNEKLFFGSGTQLSVL.

This rearrangement joins TRBV12-3 or TRBV12-4 to TRBJ1-2; D may be TRBD1 (5 bases). The CDR3 sequence is 11 residues long. Trimming cost V 4 bases and J 10 bases, with 10 bases left between them. The CDR3 reads CASSYRGIYTF. The CDR3 region has the DNA TGTGCCAGCAGTTATCGGGGGATCTACACCTTC.

V is TRBV9 and J is TRBJ2-5; tentative D call: TRBD2 (6 bases). The V gene lost 1 base and the J gene lost 5 bases, with 15 bases spanning the gap. The CDR3 covers 15 residues. Germline lookup yields CDR1 SGDLS and CDR2 YYNGEE. Here the CDR3 DNA reads TGTGCCAGCAGCGTAATTGGAGGGCTATCGGAGACCCAGTACTTC. This translates into CASSVIGGLSETQYF.

This chain links TRBV5-1 with TRBJ2-7, with D perhaps TRBD2 (5 bases). The CDR3 is 16 amino acids. Germline CDR1 reads SGHRS; CDR2 reads YFSETQ. Trimming removed 3 bases at V and 0 bases at J, with 16 bases between. CDR3 protein: CASSWGDLPVSYEQYV. In DNA form, the CDR3 reads TGCGCCAGCAGCTGGGGAGACCTTCCCGTCTCCTACGAGCAGTACGTC.

CDR3 in amino acids: CASTRTGGNEAFF. DNA of the CDR3: TGTGCCAGCACTAGGACAGGGGGCAATGAAGCTTTCTTT. The V and J genes are TRBV6-5 and TRBJ1-1; 11 bases align to TRBD1. Germline CDR1 and CDR2: MNHEY and SVGAGI. This CDR3 has 13 amino acids. The trim removed 7 bases at V and 7 bases at J, leaving 5 bases unmatched.

V gene TRBV3-1 (or the pseudogene TRBV3-2) combines with J gene TRBJ2-3, with 9 bases fitting TRBD1. The CDR3 sequence is 14 residues long. Germline assignment: CDR1 LGHDT and CDR2 YNNKEL (reference sequence). With 4 bases clipped from V and 2 bases from J, the junction kept 1 base outside the gene matches. The CDR3: CASSRTGATDTQYF. The DNA for the CDR3 is TGTGCCAGCAGCCGGACAGGGGCCACAGATACGCAGTATTTT.